This T cell receptor (beta chain) was sequenced in a study of a mutant IDH1 vaccine in newly diagnosed glioma. Study as a whole: Following radiotherapy alone, or alongside temozolomide cycles, vaccination was started after an interval of 4-6 weeks. Former treatment meant radiotherapy, temozolomide, or both; the majority had gotten both.

Time point described: week 5, during vaccination. Every single dose of the vaccine, 300 ug of mutant IDH1 20-mer peptide, came with topical imiquimod. Each tumor in the donors was a new WHO grade 3 or 4 astrocytoma, IDH1-mutant and ATRX-lost. With respect to this clone: The antigen is not known.

The CDR3 contains 13 residues. V was shortened by 3 bases and J by 2 bases, with 7 bases between the two germline ends. CDR1 is MDHEN, CDR2 SYDVKM, per germline. Profiling relied on immunoSEQ multiplex PCR, and the TCRdb table lists in-frame clones only, not all of them. This sample has roughly 40,000 clones; roughly nine tenths occur once, and the top ten carry roughly 2.8%. Overall study results and limits: Any relationship between pseudoprogression and changes in top peripheral T cell clonotypes seemed absent.

The V call is TRBV28, the J call TRBJ1-2, with D maybe TRBD1 (5 bases). This TCR derives from a man aged 50-60 years with glioma. The sequenced sample was PBMCs, obtained from a glioma patient whose treatment included an IDH1 peptide vaccine. The CDR3 sequence is CASSFHRNYGYTF. The CDR3 region has the DNA TGTGCCAGCAGTTTCCACAGGAACTATGGCTACACCTTC.